The 5 T cell receptor beta chains reported below all come from one sample, sequenced in a study of CD8 T cells in Susac syndrome. An amount of RNA that ranged from roughly 0.45 to 1 ug was reverse transcribed with random hexamers. TCRdb redid the calling of the immunoSEQ multiplex PCR reads with MiXCR, one entry per CDR3 protein. The sample has about 240,000 distinct CDR3 sequences; 90% to 96% are singletons. The sample was CD4+ T cells from PBMCs. The receptors come from a human donor with Susac syndrome.

V is TRBV3-1 and J is TRBJ1-2; D is ambiguous. Looked up from germline, CDR1 is LGHDT and CDR2 is YNNKEL (reference sequence). This CDR3 contains 15 residues. The V end lost 0 bases, the J end lost 8 bases, and 16 bases lay between the germline ends. The CDR3 nucleotides read TGTGCCAGCAGCCAAGATCAGCTGGGGTCGGAGGGCTACACCTTC. Its protein is CASSQDQLGSEGYTF.

This clonotype was picked up one time. The chain uses TRBV12-3 or TRBV12-4 and TRBJ1-1; D might be TRBD1 (6 bases). V was trimmed by 10 bases and J by 7 bases, leaving 16 bases between them. The CDR3 has 12 residues. The CDR3 DNA follows: TGTGCCACTACAGGGAGTTGGGGTGAAGCTTTCTTT. Its protein is CATTGSWGEAFF.

The V call is TRBV5-4, the J call TRBJ2-1; 12 nucleotides match TRBD2. Germline assignment: CDR1 SGHNT and CDR2 YYREEE (reference sequence). This CDR3 comprises 15 residues. Unmatched junction bases numbered 6, after V lost 4 bases and J lost 7 bases. CDR3 sequence reads: CASSPRTSGINEQFF. The CDR3 nucleotides are TGTGCCAGCAGCCCTCGGACTAGCGGGATAAATGAGCAGTTCTTC.

The chain uses TRBV5-1 and TRBJ2-5, with D possibly TRBD2 on 5 matching bases. CDR3 length equals 14 residues. Per the germline V gene, CDR1 is SGHRS and CDR2 is YFSETQ. V shed 3 bases and J shed 3 bases, with 12 bases lying between them. The CDR3 region is CASSWGDPKETQYF. CDR3 nucleotide sequence: TGCGCCAGCAGCTGGGGAGACCCCAAAGAGACCCAGTACTTC.

The chain joins TRBV27 to TRBJ1-2, with 7 bases fitting TRBD1. The V and J ends lost 5 bases and 8 bases, in that order; junction bases with no gene match: 11. Germline V lookup: CDR1 MNHEY, CDR2 SMNVEV (reference sequence). The CDR3 sequence is 14 residues long. The CDR3 spells CASSPADRMEGYTF. The CDR3 nucleotides are TGTGCCAGCAGTCCCGCGGACAGGATGGAAGGCTACACCTTC.